One TCR beta chain is described in this entry. CDR1 is PRHDT and CDR2 is FYEKMQ in the germline V gene (reference sequence). Trimming took 4 bases from V and 2 from J; bases not matched to a gene: 5. This CDR3 comprises 16 residues. Sequencing was performed with immunoSEQ multiplex PCR; in TCRdb, only in-frame clones are kept and a portion is missing. This table has about 51,000 clones, approximately 89% appearing once. This entry comes from a study of control samples from healthy donors and cancer patients. This rearrangement joins TRBV13 to TRBJ2-7; 13 nucleotides align to TRBD2. The sequencing sample was made of PBMCs. The sequence was obtained from a middle-aged man with colorectal cancer. In DNA, the CDR3 is TGTGCCAGCAGCTCCATCGGGACTAGCGGGACCTACGAGCAGTACTTC. Amino acid sequence: CASSSIGTSGTYEQYF. The variable domain in full, with the rest retrieved from reference TRBV13 and TRBJ2-7, is AAGVIQSPRHLIKEKRETATLKCYPIPRHDTVYWYQQGPGQDPQFLISFYEKMQSDKGSIPDRFSAQQFSDYHSELNMSSLELGDSALYFCASSSIGTSGTYEQYFGPGTRLTVT.